These 25 T cell receptor beta chains share one sample of origin, sequenced in a study of blood T cell repertoires in COVID-19. The protocol was immunoSEQ multiplex PCR, while the TCRdb copy is restricted to in-frame clones and leaves out a portion. There are 250,000 or so clones in the sample; nearly 95% occur only once, and over 0.65% lies in the top ten. The sequenced sample consisted of peripheral blood. The receptors come from a man aged 25 to 40 with COVID-19, enrolled during active disease.

This chain links TRBV19 with TRBJ2-1; the D is unclear. The CDR3 sequence is 14 residues long. From germline, CDR1 is LNHDA and CDR2 SQIVND (reference sequence). V lost 1 base and J 5 bases, leaving 9 bases between the germline ends. Here the CDR3 reads CASSIVFTNNEQFF. As DNA, the CDR3 is TGTGCCAGTAGTATAGTTTTCACAAACAATGAGCAGTTCTTC.

This chain connects TRBV5-6 to TRBJ1-2, with 9 bases matching TRBD1. This CDR3 is built from 14 residues. V lost 3 bases, J lost 6 bases, and 6 bases stayed unmatched. Germline V gene lookup returns CDR1 SGHDT and CDR2 YYEEEE. The CDR3: CASSSWTGADGYTF. The CDR3 region has the DNA TGTGCCAGCAGCTCTTGGACAGGGGCGGATGGCTACACCTTC.

The chain has TRBV19 and TRBJ2-2, with TRBD2 as a possible D gene (5 bases). CDR1 is LNHDA and CDR2 is SQIVND in the germline V gene (reference sequence). The CDR3 is 13 amino acids. With 10 bases removed from V and 7 bases from J, the gap between germline ends came to 16 bases. CDR3 protein: CATSGSLDGELFF. Written as DNA, the CDR3 is TGTGCCACAAGTGGGAGTCTTGACGGGGAGCTGTTTTTT.

V and J are TRBV11-2 and TRBJ2-3; D unresolved. This CDR3 spans 14 amino acids. Germline V CDR1 and CDR2: SGHAT, FQNNGV. The V end lost 3 bases, the J end lost 0 bases, and 7 bases lay between the germline ends. The CDR3 bases are TGTGCCAGCAGCTTCACCAGGAGCACAGATACGCAGTATTTT. Residues: CASSFTRSTDTQYF.

CDR3 sequence: CASSPQTSGGAGETQYF. The CDR3 nucleotides read TGCGCCAGCAGCCCGCAGACTAGCGGGGGGGCCGGGGAGACCCAGTACTTC. The rearrangement links TRBV4-1 to TRBJ2-5; 14 bases align to TRBD2. V dropped 4 bases and J dropped 5; count of bases not matched to a gene: 9. The CDR3 has 17 amino acids. Germline CDR1 and CDR2: MGHRA and YSYEKL.

The gene calls are TRBV12-5 and TRBJ1-1; no definite D call. The CDR3 has 13 amino acids. V was shortened by 3 bases and J by 2 bases, with 7 bases between the two germline ends. CDR1 and CDR2 (germline): LGHNT, FRNRAP. CDR3 sequence reads: CASGFPTNTEAFF. DNA for the CDR3: TGTGCTAGTGGTTTCCCGACAAACACTGAAGCTTTCTTT.

The chain recombines TRBV30 with TRBJ1-6, with 7 bases aligning to TRBD1. CDR3 length: 16 amino acids. V lost 5 bases, J lost 9 bases, and 16 bases stayed unmatched. Germline-derived CDR1 and CDR2 are GTSNPN and SVGIG (reference sequence). CDR3: CAWLTFHRGVGSPLHF. In nucleotides, the CDR3 is TGTGCCTGGTTAACGTTCCACAGGGGAGTTGGTTCACCCCTCCACTTT. The full variable domain, in which reference TRBV30 and TRBJ1-6 provide the parts outside the CDR3, is SQTIHQWPATLVQPVGSPLSLECTVEGTSNPNLYWYRQAAGRGLQLLFYSVGIGQISSEVPQNLSASRPQDRQFILSSKKLLLSDSGFYLCAWLTFHRGVGSPLHFGNGTRLTVT.

The chain recombines TRBV28 with TRBJ1-5; TRBD1 is a possible D gene (6 bases). Germline-derived CDR1 and CDR2 are MDHEN and SYDVKM. CDR3 size: 15 residues. V dropped 6 bases and J dropped 9 bases, with 21 bases sitting between them. For the CDR3, the DNA is TGTGCCAGCAGGGTTCCGGACAGCCTTGGGATGCCCCAGCATTTT. Translation: CASRVPDSLGMPQHF.

This chain connects TRBV28 to TRBJ1-5, with D tentatively TRBD1 (6 bases). Germline CDR1 MDHEN, CDR2 SYDVKM. V was clipped by 2 bases and J by 0 bases, with 17 bases between them. This CDR3 has 18 amino acids. CDR3 loop: CASSLPQKGVYSNQPQHF. The CDR3 region has the DNA TGTGCCAGCAGTTTACCCCAAAAGGGGGTCTATAGCAATCAGCCCCAGCATTTT.

The genes are TRBV19 and TRBJ1-3; D remains ambiguous. The CDR3 sequence is 16 residues long. Germline lookup yields CDR1 LNHDA and CDR2 SQIVND (reference sequence). The V end lost 9 bases, the J end lost 4 bases, and 22 bases lay between the germline ends. CDR3 nucleotides: TGTGCCAGCCGGGCGGGTACTGCCTCTGCCGGAAACACCATATATTTT. Protein product: CASRAGTASAGNTIYF.

J is TRBJ1-1 and V is TRBV2; the match to TRBD1 covers 8 bases. After removal of 5 bases from V and 1 base from J, the junction contained 3 bases not matched to a gene. This CDR3 spans 14 amino acids. Germline CDR1 reads SNHLY; CDR2 reads FYNNEI. CDR3 loop: CASSRTGQNTEAFF. CDR3 bases: TGTGCCAGCAGTAGGACAGGGCAGAACACTGAAGCTTTCTTT.

V is TRBV5-6 and J is TRBJ1-4; TRBD1 agrees at 7 bases. The CDR3 is made up of 14 amino acids. Germline CDR1 reads SGHDT; CDR2 reads YYEEEE. V was clipped by 0 bases and J by 7 bases; unmatched bases: 3. CDR3 amino acids: CASSLGQGVEKLFF. The CDR3 DNA reads as TGTGCCAGCAGCTTGGGGCAGGGGGTTGAAAAACTGTTTTTT.

J is TRBJ2-7 and V is TRBV7-9, with 12 bases matching TRBD1. The junction had 4 bases not matched to a gene; V was cut back by 5 bases and J by 5 bases. The CDR3 extends over 14 amino acids. Looked up from germline, CDR1 is SEHNR and CDR2 is FQNEAQ (reference sequence). Written as DNA, the CDR3 is TGTGCCAGCAGCACCCGGGACAGGGGGCACGAGCAGTACTTC. Protein product: CASSTRDRGHEQYF. The whole variable domain, filled in from reference TRBV7-9 and TRBJ2-7, reads DTGVSQNPRHKITKRGQNVTFRCDPISEHNRLYWYRQTLGQGPEFLTYFQNEAQLEKSRLLSDRFSAERPKGSFSTLEIQRTEQGDSAMYLCASSTRDRGHEQYFGPGTRLTVT.

The chain is built from TRBV7-3 and TRBJ2-3; D is perhaps TRBD2 (7 bases). Per germline, CDR1 SGHTA and CDR2 FQGTGA. Trimming stripped 5 bases from V and 0 bases from J, with 18 bases between. This CDR3 spans 17 amino acids. CDR3 sequence (DNA): TGTGCCAGCAGCGCAGGGGCGGGCGGGGGTAGCACAGATACGCAGTATTTT. This gives the protein CASSAGAGGGSTDTQYF.

V gene TRBV9 combines with J gene TRBJ2-5; maybe TRBD1 (6 bases). Trimming cost V 4 bases and J 1 base, with 14 bases left between them. Looked up from germline, CDR1 is SGDLS and CDR2 is YYNGEE. There are 15 residues in the CDR3. Here the CDR3 DNA reads TGTGCCAGCAGCCCCAGGGGACGCGGCCAAGAGACCCAGTACTTC. Its protein product is CASSPRGRGQETQYF.

The chain has TRBV9 and TRBJ2-7; 7 bases line up with TRBD2. V shed 4 bases and J 2 bases; nucleotides not matched to a gene: 6. CDR3 size: 14 residues. Germline assignment: CDR1 SGDLS and CDR2 YYNGEE. CDR3 in DNA: TGTGCCAGCAGCCCCGGGGAGGGCACCTACGAGCAGTACTTC. Protein: CASSPGEGTYEQYF.

The chain has TRBV5-4 and TRBJ1-2; D gene ambiguous. CDR3 length: 13 amino acids. CDR1 and CDR2 (germline): SGHNT, YYREEE (reference sequence). The V gene lost 7 bases and the J gene lost 0 bases, with 10 bases spanning the gap. The CDR3 loop reads CASGIVTNYGYTF. CDR3 in DNA: TGTGCCAGCGGTATAGTTACTAACTATGGCTACACCTTC. Together with reference TRBV5-4 and TRBJ1-2, the CDR3 gives the full variable domain: ETGVTQSPTHLIKTRGQQVTLRCSSQSGHNTVSWYQQALGQGPQFIFQYYREEENGRGNFPPRFSGLQFPNYSSELNVNALELDDSALYLCASGIVTNYGYTFGSGTRLTVV.

The chain employs TRBV18 and TRBJ2-2; 9 bases map to TRBD1. This CDR3 has 16 residues. CDR1 is KGHSH, CDR2 LQKENI, per germline. V shed 4 bases and J 7 bases; nucleotides not matched to a gene: 10. The CDR3, as DNA: TGTGCCAGCTCACTGACCCAGGACAGGGGTAGCGGGGAGCTGTTTTTT. Translated, it gives CASSLTQDRGSGELFF.

The chain recombines TRBV4-1 with TRBJ2-2; 14 bases match TRBD2. After removal of 4 bases from V and 5 bases from J, the junction contained 9 bases not matched to a gene. Germline V gene lookup returns CDR1 MGHRA and CDR2 YSYEKL. The CDR3 loop spans 18 amino acids. The CDR3 here is CASSLHGLAGGPTGELFF. The DNA for the CDR3 is TGCGCCAGCAGCCTCCATGGACTAGCGGGGGGACCTACCGGGGAGCTGTTTTTT.

The chain uses TRBV19 and TRBJ1-4; tentatively, D is TRBD1 (6 bases). The CDR3 sequence is 15 residues long. From germline, CDR1 is LNHDA and CDR2 SQIVND (reference sequence). Trimming left V 5 bases short and J 5 bases short, with 15 bases between. CDR3 amino acids: CASSQGGTRNEKLFF. The CDR3 coding sequence is TGTGCCAGTAGTCAGGGAGGGACACGGAATGAAAAACTGTTTTTT.

This clone appeared once. The V and J genes are TRBV4-1 and TRBJ2-7; 8 bases are a match to TRBD1. CDR3 length equals 15 residues. CDR1 is MGHRA, CDR2 YSYEKL, per germline. After removal of 1 base from V and 4 bases from J, the junction contained 6 bases not matched to a gene. CDR3 sequence: CASSQADRELYEQYF. Written as DNA, the CDR3 is TGCGCCAGCAGCCAAGCGGACAGGGAGTTATACGAGCAGTACTTC.

This clone was counted once. V usage is TRBV24-1 and J usage is TRBJ2-5; 11 bases match TRBD1. V gave up 2 bases and J gave up 5 bases; unmatched junction bases: 6. Germline V gene sequence: CDR1 KGHDR, CDR2 SFDVKD. The CDR3 contains 16 residues. CDR3: CATSDSGQGGVETQYF. The CDR3 DNA reads TGTGCCACCAGTGATTCGGGACAGGGGGGAGTGGAGACCCAGTACTTC.

The V gene is TRBV6-5, the J gene TRBJ1-6; perhaps TRBD1 as D (6 bases). Germline CDR1 reads MNHEY; CDR2 reads SVGAGI. The length of the CDR3 is 13 residues. Trimming took 9 bases from V and 6 from J, leaving 12 bases between them. The DNA for the CDR3 is TGTGCCAGTAAGACAGGCCTTAATTCACCCCTCCACTTT. It specifies CASKTGLNSPLHF.

This clone was found once. This chain uses TRBV2 with TRBJ1-1, with 9 bases matching TRBD1. CDR1 and CDR2 (germline): SNHLY, FYNNEI. The ends lost 8 bases at V and 9 bases at J; junction bases unmatched: 10. The CDR3 spans 13 residues. The CDR3 reads CASGARTGGKAFF. CDR3 DNA: TGTGCCAGCGGCGCTAGAACAGGGGGCAAAGCTTTCTTT.

This rearrangement joins TRBV7-3 to TRBJ2-3, with TRBD2 matching over 9 bases. CDR1 SGHTA and CDR2 FQGTGA come from the germline V gene. This CDR3 region has 16 residues. V lost 2 bases and J lost 4; bases outside the gene matches: 7. CDR3 DNA sequence: TGTGCCAGCAGCTTATACGCGGGGGGGTTGTCAGATACGCAGTATTTT. Translated: CASSLYAGGLSDTQYF.